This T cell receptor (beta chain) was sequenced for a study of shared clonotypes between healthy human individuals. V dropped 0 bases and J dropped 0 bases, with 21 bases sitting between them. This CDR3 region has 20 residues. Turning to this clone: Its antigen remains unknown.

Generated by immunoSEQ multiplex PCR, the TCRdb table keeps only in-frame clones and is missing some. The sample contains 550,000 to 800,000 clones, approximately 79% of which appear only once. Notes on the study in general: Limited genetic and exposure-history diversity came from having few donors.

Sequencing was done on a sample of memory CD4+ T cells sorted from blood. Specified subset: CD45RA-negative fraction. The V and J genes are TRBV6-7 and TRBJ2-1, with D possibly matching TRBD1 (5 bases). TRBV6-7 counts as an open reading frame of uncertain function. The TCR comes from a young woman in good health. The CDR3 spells CASSYSIIWLQVISYNEQFF. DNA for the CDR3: TGTGCCAGCAGTTACTCGATAATCTGGCTACAGGTTATCTCCTACAATGAGCAGTTCTTC.